This T cell receptor beta chain was profiled in a study of T cell changes during pregnancy in multiple sclerosis. The assay was immunoSEQ multiplex PCR, and TCRdb's table has in-frame clones only and misses some. The sample has fewer than 35,000 clones, around 91% seen once. Germline V lookup: CDR1 SGHNT, CDR2 YENEEA. The V end was cut by 9 bases, the J end by 3 bases, with 11 bases between. The CDR3 spans 12 residues. The chain employs TRBV11-3 and TRBJ1-1; the D gene is possibly TRBD1 (6 bases). This receptor was obtained from a female donor in good health, enrolled as a control in a pregnancy study. The input for sequencing was CD4+ T cells from peripheral blood mononuclear cells, taken in the third trimester of pregnancy. The CDR3 DNA is TGTGCCAGTCAACAGGGTTACACTGAAGCTTTCTTT. Its translation: CASQQGYTEAFF.